Given below is one TCR beta chain in context. Other nucleotide sequences in the sample specify the same CDR3. The CDR3 spans 13 residues. V was pared by 2 bases and J by 4 bases, with 7 bases between. Germline loops: CDR1 MNHEY, CDR2 SMNVEV (reference sequence). In the original analysis: Quantification of nucleated cells was approximated via reference gene primer amplification. Produced via immunoSEQ multiplex PCR; TCRdb's table is partial and in-frame only. V and J calls and clone size come straight from that table; D and trimming were deduced from the DNA. The top ten clones hold approximately 10% of a sample with under 350,000 clones, roughly four fifths of them seen once. This sample stems from a study of blood T cell repertoires in COVID-19.

The sequence derives from a woman in her forties or fifties who had recovered from COVID-19. The material sequenced was peripheral blood. V usage is TRBV27 and J usage is TRBJ2-3; D is undetermined. CDR3 sequence (DNA): TGTGCCAGCAGTTTACAGGTGCCAGATACGCAGTATTTT. Translating gives CASSLQVPDTQYF.